One and the same sample provided the 32 T cell receptor beta chains below, sequenced in a study of blood T cell repertoires in COVID-19. Here immunoSEQ multiplex PCR was the method, and the copy in TCRdb shows in-frame clones only, minus some. This table holds some 110,000 clones, 65% to 85% found once. Sequencing used peripheral blood. These TCRs come from a woman in her 70s with acute or convalescent COVID-19.

The V call is TRBV9, the J call TRBJ1-4; a possible D gene is TRBD1 (5 bases). Trimming removed 0 bases from V and 7 bases from J, with 13 bases in between. The CDR3 spans 15 residues. Germline loops: CDR1 SGDLS, CDR2 YYNGEE. The CDR3 DNA follows: TGTGCCAGCAGCGTAGGAGACAGTCCTTCTGAAAAACTGTTTTTT. As protein: CASSVGDSPSEKLFF.

In DNA form, the CDR3 reads TGTGCCAGCAGCTTGGGCGGAGCTCTGAACACTGAAGCTTTCTTT. Encoded protein: CASSLGGALNTEAFF. V is TRBV5-5 and J is TRBJ1-1; D remains unclear. Trimming stripped 0 bases from V and 0 bases from J, with 9 bases between. Germline V gives CDR1 SGHKS, CDR2 YYEKEE (reference sequence). The CDR3 has 15 residues.

The rearrangement uses TRBV19 and TRBJ1-4, with a weak D call TRBD1 (6 bases). The V end was cut by 4 bases, the J end by 8 bases, with 14 bases between. The germline gives CDR1 LNHDA, CDR2 SQIVND (reference sequence). The CDR3 length is 14 residues. For the CDR3, the DNA is TGTGCCAGTAGTAGGGGGGGGCTGGAAGAAAAACTGTTTTTT. Its protein product is CASSRGGLEEKLFF.

The CDR3 protein is CASSQTTRGRGYTF. Written as DNA, the CDR3 is TGTGCCAGCAGCCAGACCACAAGGGGGCGAGGCTACACCTTC. V is TRBV3-1 (or the pseudogene TRBV3-2) and J is TRBJ1-2, with 7 bases fitting TRBD1. The CDR3 contains 14 residues. The germline gives CDR1 LGHDT, CDR2 YNNKEL (reference sequence). The trim removed 3 bases at V and 8 bases at J, leaving 9 bases unmatched.

The chain has TRBV3-1 (or the pseudogene TRBV3-2) and TRBJ2-5; 11 bases are a match to TRBD2. The CDR3 is 17 residues long. V was pared by 0 bases and J by 2 bases, with 5 bases of the junction left unmatched. CDR1 is LGHDT, CDR2 YNNKEL, per germline (reference sequence). Here the CDR3 reads CASSQEGLAGGQETQYF. CDR3 sequence (DNA): TGTGCCAGCAGCCAAGAGGGGCTAGCGGGAGGTCAAGAGACCCAGTACTTC.

This chain uses TRBV5-5 with TRBJ1-6, with 7 bases identical to TRBD1. The CDR3 is made up of 14 amino acids. Germline values: CDR1 SGHKS, CDR2 YYEKEE (reference sequence). V lost 3 bases, J lost 8 bases, and 5 bases stayed unmatched. CDR3 in DNA: TGTGCCAGCAGCTCACAGGGGCGAGATTCACCCCTCCACTTT. Protein product: CASSSQGRDSPLHF.

This clone was recorded a few times. The V gene is TRBV19, the J gene TRBJ1-6, with 11 bases identical to TRBD1. CDR1 is LNHDA and CDR2 is SQIVND in the germline V gene (reference sequence). V lost 3 bases, J lost 7 bases, and 5 bases stayed unmatched. The CDR3 is 16 residues long. CDR3 region: CASSIGQGAQNSPLHF. CDR3 DNA sequence: TGTGCCAGTAGTATTGGACAGGGGGCGCAAAATTCACCCCTCCACTTT.

The count of this clone is one. The rearrangement links TRBV7-8 to TRBJ1-1; tentatively, D is TRBD1 (5 bases). Germline V CDR1 and CDR2: SGHVS, FQNEAQ. Deletions cut 3 bases from V and 5 bases from J, with 13 bases between. The CDR3 consists of 14 residues. The CDR3 reads CASSFGAVGTEAFF. Here the CDR3 DNA reads TGTGCCAGCAGCTTTGGGGCTGTAGGTACTGAAGCTTTCTTT. The full variable domain, with the rest looked up from reference TRBV7-8 and TRBJ1-1, is GAGVSQSPRYKVAKRGQDVALRCDPISGHVSLFWYQQALGQGPEFLTYFQNEAQLDKSGLPSDRFFAERPEGSVSTLKIQRTQQEDSAVYLCASSFGAVGTEAFFGQGTRLTVV.

The chain combines TRBV2 with TRBJ1-2; maybe TRBD1 (6 bases). Trimming stripped 0 bases from V and 0 bases from J, with 11 bases between. The V gene's germline CDR1 is SNHLY and CDR2 FYNNEI. This CDR3 region has 16 residues. Here the CDR3 reads CASSEALGAPNYGYTF. CDR3 DNA sequence: TGTGCCAGCAGTGAAGCCTTGGGGGCACCTAACTATGGCTACACCTTC.

The chain employs TRBV7-3 and TRBJ2-3, with unresolved D. This CDR3 has 15 residues. Germline-derived CDR1 and CDR2 are SGHTA and FQGTGA. Trimming pared 6 bases from V and 6 bases from J, leaving 19 bases between. CDR3 sequence: CASSLTIMRPDTQYF. Written as DNA, the CDR3 is TGTGCCAGCAGTCTTACGATTATGAGGCCCGATACGCAGTATTTT.

The table lists this clone with a few counts. The chain employs TRBV9 and TRBJ2-5, with 9 bases fitting TRBD2. The trim removed 0 bases at V and 5 bases at J, leaving 5 bases unmatched. Germline assignment: CDR1 SGDLS and CDR2 YYNGEE. This CDR3 spans 15 amino acids. The CDR3 region has the DNA TGTGCCAGCAGCGTAGAAGGTAGCGGGGGCGAGACCCAGTACTTC. Protein product: CASSVEGSGGETQYF.

The chain joins TRBV19 to TRBJ1-3, with a possible D match to TRBD1 (6 bases). Germline loops: CDR1 LNHDA, CDR2 SQIVND (reference sequence). The ends were cut back, 10 bases at V and 0 bases at J, with 19 bases in the middle. The CDR3 is 16 residues long. The CDR3 loop reads CATVPTGDFSGNTIYF. CDR3 nucleotide sequence: TGTGCCACAGTCCCGACAGGCGACTTCTCTGGAAACACCATATATTTT. Filled out from reference TRBV19 and TRBJ1-3, the complete variable domain reads DGGITQSPKYLFRKEGQNVTLSCEQNLNHDAMYWYRQDPGQGLRLIYYSQIVNDFQKGDIAEGYSVSREKKESFPLTVTSAQKNPTAFYLCATVPTGDFSGNTIYFGEGSWLTVV.

The chain uses TRBV5-4 and TRBJ2-7; weak D call: TRBD1 (5 bases). From germline, CDR1 is SGHNT and CDR2 YYREEE (reference sequence). The CDR3 sequence is 12 residues long. Trimming stripped 4 bases from V and 3 bases from J, with 8 bases between. The CDR3 DNA is TGTGCCAGCAGCCAGGGCAACTACGAGCAGTACTTC. Translation: CASSQGNYEQYF.

The V call is TRBV5-4, the J call TRBJ2-1; 8 positions agree with TRBD1. After removal of 0 bases from V and 6 bases from J, the junction contained 2 bases not matched to a gene. The germline gives CDR1 SGHNT, CDR2 YYREEE (reference sequence). CDR3 size: 14 residues. The CDR3 DNA reads TGTGCCAGCAGCTTGGGACAGGGGTTCAATGAGCAGTTCTTC. Protein sequence: CASSLGQGFNEQFF.

V gene TRBV7-9 combines with J gene TRBJ2-1; 13 bases line up with TRBD2. J was trimmed by 11 bases and V by 3 bases; bases with no gene match: 4. This CDR3 spans 14 amino acids. CDR1 is SEHNR and CDR2 is FQNEAQ in the germline V gene (reference sequence). The CDR3 reads CASSLGLAGNQQFF. As DNA, the CDR3 is TGTGCCAGCAGCTTGGGACTAGCGGGAAACCAGCAGTTCTTC.

The gene calls are TRBV6-5 and TRBJ1-2; D remains unclear. The germline V gene encodes CDR1 MNHEY and CDR2 SVGAGI. The CDR3 runs 15 residues. The ends were cut back, 5 bases at V and 4 bases at J, with 17 bases in the middle. The CDR3 is CASSLTTGESYGYTF. DNA of the CDR3: TGTGCCAGCAGTCTTACTACCGGGGAGAGCTATGGCTACACCTTC.

The J gene is TRBJ1-4, the V gene TRBV29-1; 7 bases are a match to TRBD1. The germline V gene encodes CDR1 SQVTM and CDR2 ANQGSEA. Trimming at V came to 7 bases and at J to 8 bases, leaving 10 bases not matched to a gene. The CDR3 contains 13 residues. The CDR3 spells CSAITGAGEKLFF. In nucleotides, the CDR3 is TGCAGCGCCATTACAGGGGCTGGGGAAAAACTGTTTTTT.

A few counts support this clone. The rearrangement links TRBV18 to TRBJ1-1; a weak D match, TRBD1 (5 bases). V dropped 2 bases and J dropped 1 base, with 11 bases sitting between them. The CDR3 has 15 residues. CDR1 KGHSH and CDR2 LQKENI come from the germline V gene. This chain's CDR3 is CASSPIQATNTEAFF. In DNA form, the CDR3 reads TGTGCCAGCTCACCAATACAGGCTACGAACACTGAAGCTTTCTTT. Full variable domain (missing parts from reference TRBV18 and TRBJ1-1): NAGVMQNPRHLVRRRGQEARLRCSPMKGHSHVYWYRQLPEEGLKFMVYLQKENIIDESGMPKERFSAEFPKEGPSILRIQQVVRGDSAAYFCASSPIQATNTEAFFGQGTRLTVV.

The rearrangement joins TRBV28 to TRBJ1-2; perhaps TRBD1 as D (6 bases). The CDR3 has 16 amino acids. Trimming took off 6 bases at V and 5 bases at J, with 22 bases between the two ends. CDR1 is MDHEN and CDR2 is SYDVKM in the germline V gene. The CDR3 bases are TGTGCCAGCAGAACCTCGGGGGGGCCCGAAAGATATGGCTACACCTTC. Encoded protein: CASRTSGGPERYGYTF.

The chain combines TRBV4-1 with TRBJ1-6; the D is unclear. V was clipped by 0 bases and J by 7 bases, with 4 bases between them. The length of the CDR3 is 13 residues. CDR1 MGHRA and CDR2 YSYEKL come from the germline V gene. This CDR3 reads CASSQDQNSPLHF. The CDR3 nucleotides are TGCGCCAGCAGCCAAGATCAGAATTCACCCCTCCACTTT.

This clone was seen a single time. The chain couples TRBV4-1 to TRBJ2-7; D gene ambiguous. The CDR3 is made up of 20 amino acids. V was cut by 0 bases and J by 4 bases, with 28 bases left in between. Per the germline V gene, CDR1 is MGHRA and CDR2 is YSYEKL. The CDR3 region has the DNA TGCGCCAGCAGCCAAGATATAATGGCAGGCGCCAATCTTGGTCTGTACGAGCAGTACTTC. Amino acids: CASSQDIMAGANLGLYEQYF.

The chain employs TRBV18 and TRBJ2-1; 7 nucleotides agree with TRBD2. Unmatched junction bases numbered 4, after V lost 2 bases and J lost 6 bases. Looked up from germline, CDR1 is KGHSH and CDR2 is LQKENI. This CDR3 has 14 residues. CDR3 sequence reads: CASSPGAGRNEQFF. The DNA of the CDR3 is TGTGCCAGCTCACCAGGAGCGGGGCGCAATGAGCAGTTCTTC.

This chain connects TRBV9 to TRBJ2-3, with D possibly being TRBD2 (6 bases). With 2 bases removed from V and 6 bases from J, the gap between germline ends came to 22 bases. There are 17 residues in the CDR3. Germline loops: CDR1 SGDLS, CDR2 YYNGEE. CDR3 DNA: TGTGCCAGCAGCGTCCTAGGCGCGGGGTTAGGTGAGGATACGCAGTATTTT. Amino acid sequence: CASSVLGAGLGEDTQYF.

The chain uses TRBV28 and TRBJ2-5, with 13 bases matching TRBD2. There are 17 residues in the CDR3. With V trimmed by 4 bases and J by 2 bases, 7 bases remained unmatched. Germline assignment: CDR1 MDHEN and CDR2 SYDVKM. The CDR3 sequence: CASSSRLAGGLQETQYF. In nucleotides, the CDR3 is TGTGCCAGCAGTTCACGACTAGCGGGAGGTTTACAAGAGACCCAGTACTTC.

Notes on this clone: The junction and the germline gene differ at one end; a read error may be behind it. The V gene is TRBV6-6, the J gene TRBJ2-5; D gene unclear. This CDR3 spans 12 amino acids. CDR1 and CDR2 (germline): MNHNY, SVGAGI (reference sequence). Written as DNA, the CDR3 is TGTGCCAGCAGTTACCCCCAAGAGGCCCAGTACTTC. Encoded protein: CASSYPQEAQYF.

The chain combines TRBV19 with TRBJ1-5; TRBD1 agrees at 11 bases. Trimming took 4 bases from V and 7 from J; bases not matched to a gene: 6. CDR1 is LNHDA and CDR2 is SQIVND in the germline V gene (reference sequence). There are 15 residues in the CDR3. CDR3 residues: CASSTGTGGGQPQHF. As DNA, the CDR3 is TGTGCCAGTAGTACCGGGACAGGGGGAGGGCAGCCCCAGCATTTT.

The chain combines TRBV9 with TRBJ1-6, with D perhaps TRBD1 (6 bases). The CDR3 sequence is 15 residues long. Per germline, CDR1 SGDLS and CDR2 YYNGEE. The V end was cut by 0 bases, the J end by 6 bases, with 10 bases between. CDR3 loop: CASSVATGSNSPLHF. CDR3 DNA: TGTGCCAGCAGCGTAGCTACAGGGTCTAATTCACCCCTCCACTTT.

V gene TRBV28 combines with J gene TRBJ1-5, with a tentative D call TRBD1 (5 bases). V lost 8 bases, J lost 6 bases, and 20 bases lay in between. Germline V gene data show CDR1 as MDHEN and CDR2 as SYDVKM. The CDR3 totals 15 residues. CDR3 in DNA: TGTGCCAGCTGCACGACAGAGATAGGCGGTCAGCCCCAGCATTTT. It translates to CASCTTEIGGQPQHF.

The gene calls are TRBV15 and TRBJ2-7; TRBD1 aligns across 7 bases. After removal of 0 bases from V and 5 bases from J, the junction contained 4 bases not matched to a gene. This CDR3 contains 14 residues. CDR1 LNHNV and CDR2 YYDKDF come from the germline V gene (reference sequence). CDR3 in DNA: TGTGCCACCAGCAGAGATTTACAGGGGAACGAGCAGTACTTC. Amino acid sequence: CATSRDLQGNEQYF.

This chain connects TRBV30 to TRBJ1-1; the D is unclear. V was clipped by 0 bases and J by 2 bases, with 7 bases between them. Germline CDR1 GTSNPN, CDR2 SVGIG (reference sequence). This CDR3 comprises 13 residues. Here the CDR3 DNA reads TGTGCCTGGAGTGTAGCGGGTAACACTGAAGCTTTCTTT. It codes for CAWSVAGNTEAFF.

The V call is TRBV12-3 or TRBV12-4, the J call TRBJ1-4; D unclear. V was trimmed by 3 bases and J by 7 bases, leaving 9 bases between them. The CDR3 covers 13 residues. The CDR3 spells CASSFQAGEKLFF. CDR3 DNA: TGTGCCAGCAGTTTCCAGGCGGGTGAAAAACTGTTTTTT.

This chain joins TRBV7-3 and TRBJ2-1, with TRBD1 matching 7 bases. Germline V lookup: CDR1 SGHTA, CDR2 FQGTGA. CDR3 length equals 13 residues. The V gene end was trimmed by 5 bases and the J gene end by 7 bases; junction bases not matched to a gene: 5. As DNA, the CDR3 is TGTGCCAGCAGCAGGACAGGAAATAATGAGCAGTTCTTC. It is translated as CASSRTGNNEQFF.